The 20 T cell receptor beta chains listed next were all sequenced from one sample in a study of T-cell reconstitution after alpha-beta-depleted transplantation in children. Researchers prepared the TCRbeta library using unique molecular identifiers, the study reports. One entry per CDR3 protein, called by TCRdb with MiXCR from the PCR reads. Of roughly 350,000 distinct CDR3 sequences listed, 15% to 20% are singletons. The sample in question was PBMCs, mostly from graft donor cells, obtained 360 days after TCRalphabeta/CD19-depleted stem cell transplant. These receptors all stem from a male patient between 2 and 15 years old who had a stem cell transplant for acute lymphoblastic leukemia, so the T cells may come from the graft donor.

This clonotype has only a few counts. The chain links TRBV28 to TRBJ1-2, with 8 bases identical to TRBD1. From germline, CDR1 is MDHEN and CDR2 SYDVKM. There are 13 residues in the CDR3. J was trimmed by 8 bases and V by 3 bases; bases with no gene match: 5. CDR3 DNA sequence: TGTGCCAGCAGTTTCGGACAGGGCCTCGGCTACACCTTC. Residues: CASSFGQGLGYTF.

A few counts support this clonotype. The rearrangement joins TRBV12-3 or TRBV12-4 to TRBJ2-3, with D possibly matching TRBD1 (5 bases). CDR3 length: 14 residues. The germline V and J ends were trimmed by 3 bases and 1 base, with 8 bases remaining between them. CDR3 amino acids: CASSFTRGTDTQYF. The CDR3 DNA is TGTGCCAGCAGTTTCACCAGGGGCACAGATACGCAGTATTTT.

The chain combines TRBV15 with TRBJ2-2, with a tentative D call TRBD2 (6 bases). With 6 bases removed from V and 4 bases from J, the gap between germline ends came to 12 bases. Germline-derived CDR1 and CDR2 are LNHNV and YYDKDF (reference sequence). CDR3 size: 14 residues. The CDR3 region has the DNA TGTGCCACCAGGACGGGACTGAGCACCGGGGAGCTGTTTTTT. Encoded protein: CATRTGLSTGELFF.

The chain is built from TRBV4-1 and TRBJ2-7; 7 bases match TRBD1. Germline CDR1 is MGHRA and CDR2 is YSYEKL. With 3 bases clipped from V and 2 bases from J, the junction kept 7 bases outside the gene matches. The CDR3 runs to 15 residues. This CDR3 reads CASSQATGSPYEQYF. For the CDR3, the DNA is TGCGCCAGCAGCCAGGCGACAGGGTCCCCCTACGAGCAGTACTTC.

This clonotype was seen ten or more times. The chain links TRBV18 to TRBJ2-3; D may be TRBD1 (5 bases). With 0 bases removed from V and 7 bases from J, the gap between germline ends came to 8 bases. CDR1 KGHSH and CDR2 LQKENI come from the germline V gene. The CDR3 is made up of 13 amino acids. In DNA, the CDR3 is TGTGCCAGCTCACCACCGGGGCAGCATACGCAGTATTTT. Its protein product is CASSPPGQHTQYF. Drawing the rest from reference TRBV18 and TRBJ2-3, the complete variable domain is NAGVMQNPRHLVRRRGQEARLRCSPMKGHSHVYWYRQLPEEGLKFMVYLQKENIIDESGMPKERFSAEFPKEGPSILRIQQVVRGDSAAYFCASSPPGQHTQYFGPGTRLTVL.

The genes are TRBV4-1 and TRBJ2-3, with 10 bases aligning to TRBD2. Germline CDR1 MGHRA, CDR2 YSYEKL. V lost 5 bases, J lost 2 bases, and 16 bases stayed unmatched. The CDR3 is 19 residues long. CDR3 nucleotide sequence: TGCGCCAGCAGCGAGGGGGGGGCTAGCGGGAGAATAGACACAGATACGCAGTATTTT. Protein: CASSEGGASGRIDTDTQYF.

This CDR3 is CASSPGHSAMAELFF. In nucleotides, the CDR3 is TGTGCCAGCTCACCGGGACACTCGGCTATGGCGGAACTGTTTTTT. J is TRBJ1-4 and V is TRBV18, with D perhaps matching TRBD1 (6 bases). Trimming shortened V by 3 bases and J by 12 bases, and 20 bases separated the two germline ends. This CDR3 is 15 amino acids long. In germline, CDR1 is KGHSH, CDR2 LQKENI.

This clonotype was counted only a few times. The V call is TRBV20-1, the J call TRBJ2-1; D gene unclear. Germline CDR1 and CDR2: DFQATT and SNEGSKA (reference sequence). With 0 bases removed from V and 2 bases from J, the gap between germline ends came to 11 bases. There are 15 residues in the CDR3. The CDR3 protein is CSARDGGRPYNEQFF. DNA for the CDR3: TGCAGTGCTAGAGATGGCGGTAGACCCTACAATGAGCAGTTCTTC.

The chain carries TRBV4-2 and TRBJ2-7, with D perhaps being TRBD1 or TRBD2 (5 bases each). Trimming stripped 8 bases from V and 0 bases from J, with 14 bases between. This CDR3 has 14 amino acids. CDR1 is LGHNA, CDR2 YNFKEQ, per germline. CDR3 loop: CASAPEGLSYEQYF. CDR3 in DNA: TGTGCCAGCGCCCCTGAGGGGCTCTCCTACGAGCAGTACTTC.

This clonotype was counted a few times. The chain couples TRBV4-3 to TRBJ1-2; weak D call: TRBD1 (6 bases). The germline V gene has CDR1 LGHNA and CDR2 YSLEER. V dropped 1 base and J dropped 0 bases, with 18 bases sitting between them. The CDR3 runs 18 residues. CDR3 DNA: TGCGCCAGCAGCCAAGCATACATCTTAGGGGGAACTAACTATGGCTACACCTTC. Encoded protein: CASSQAYILGGTNYGYTF.

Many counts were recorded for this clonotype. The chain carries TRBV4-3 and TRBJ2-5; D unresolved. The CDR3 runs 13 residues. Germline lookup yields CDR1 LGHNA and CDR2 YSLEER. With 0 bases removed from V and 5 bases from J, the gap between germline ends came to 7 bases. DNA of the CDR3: TGCGCCAGCAGCCAAGATGGGTGGGAGACCCAGTACTTC. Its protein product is CASSQDGWETQYF.

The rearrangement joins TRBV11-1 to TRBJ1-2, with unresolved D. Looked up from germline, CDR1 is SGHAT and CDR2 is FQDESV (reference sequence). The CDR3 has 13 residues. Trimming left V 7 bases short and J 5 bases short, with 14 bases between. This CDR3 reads CASTTPGLYGYTF. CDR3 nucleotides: TGTGCCAGCACCACACCGGGCCTTTATGGCTACACCTTC. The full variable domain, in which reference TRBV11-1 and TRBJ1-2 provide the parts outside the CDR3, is EAEVAQSPRYKITEKSQAVAFWCDPISGHATLYWYRQILGQGPELLVQFQDESVVDDSQLPKDRFSAERLKGVDSTLKIQPAELGDSAMYLCASTTPGLYGYTFGSGTRLTVV.

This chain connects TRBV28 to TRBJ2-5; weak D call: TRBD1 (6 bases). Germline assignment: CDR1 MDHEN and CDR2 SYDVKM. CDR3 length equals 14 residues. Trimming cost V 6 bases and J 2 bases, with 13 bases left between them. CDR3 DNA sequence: TGTGCCAGCAGCCAAGGGGGACAACAAGAGACCCAGTACTTC. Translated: CASSQGGQQETQYF.

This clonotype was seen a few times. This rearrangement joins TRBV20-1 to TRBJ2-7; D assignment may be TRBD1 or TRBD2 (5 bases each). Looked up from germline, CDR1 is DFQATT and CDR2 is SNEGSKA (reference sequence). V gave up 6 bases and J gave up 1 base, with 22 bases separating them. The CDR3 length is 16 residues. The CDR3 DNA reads TGCAGTGCCCTAGGCCGACAGCGGCCGTTTTCCTACGAGCAGTACTTC. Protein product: CSALGRQRPFSYEQYF.

This chain's CDR3 is CASSLEGLALETQYF. CDR3 DNA: TGTGCCAGCAGTTTGGAGGGGCTAGCGCTAGAGACCCAGTACTTC. J is TRBJ2-5 and V is TRBV27, with a weak D call TRBD2 (6 bases). V was cut by 3 bases and J by 4 bases, with 15 bases left in between. CDR3 length: 15 amino acids. Germline CDR1 is MNHEY and CDR2 is SMNVEV (reference sequence).

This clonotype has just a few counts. The CDR3 nucleotides read TGTGCCAGCAGTTCATCGGTTACCAACACCGGGGAGCTGTTTTTT. Its protein is CASSSSVTNTGELFF. The chain couples TRBV6-5 to TRBJ2-2, with D hard to call. This CDR3 has 15 residues. Germline CDR1 MNHEY, CDR2 SVGAGI. V was cut by 4 bases and J by 2 bases, with 11 bases left in between.

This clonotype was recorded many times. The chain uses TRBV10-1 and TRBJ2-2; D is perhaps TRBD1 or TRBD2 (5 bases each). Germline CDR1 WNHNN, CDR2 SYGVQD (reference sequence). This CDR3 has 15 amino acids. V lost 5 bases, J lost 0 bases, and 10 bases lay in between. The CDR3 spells CASSTGTANTGELFF. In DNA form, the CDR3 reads TGCGCCAGCAGTACCGGGACCGCGAACACCGGGGAGCTGTTTTTT.

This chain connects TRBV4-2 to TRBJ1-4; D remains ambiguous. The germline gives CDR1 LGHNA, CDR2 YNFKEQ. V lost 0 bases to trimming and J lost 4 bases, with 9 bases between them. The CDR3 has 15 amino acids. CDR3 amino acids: CASSQDVAVNEKLFF. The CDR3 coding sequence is TGTGCCAGCAGCCAAGATGTCGCGGTTAATGAAAAACTGTTTTTT.

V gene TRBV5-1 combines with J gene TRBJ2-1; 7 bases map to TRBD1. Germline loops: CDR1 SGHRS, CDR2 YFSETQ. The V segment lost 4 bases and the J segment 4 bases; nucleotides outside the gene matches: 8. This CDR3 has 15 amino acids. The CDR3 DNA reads TGCGCCAGCAGCCAAGACAGGGTCTCGTACAATGAGCAGTTCTTC. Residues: CASSQDRVSYNEQFF.

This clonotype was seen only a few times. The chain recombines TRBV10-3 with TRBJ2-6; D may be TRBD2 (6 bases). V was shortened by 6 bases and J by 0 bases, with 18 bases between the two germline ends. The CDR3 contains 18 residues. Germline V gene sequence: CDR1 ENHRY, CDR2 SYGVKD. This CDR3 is CAIRGTVGNNSGANVLTF. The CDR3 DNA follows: TGTGCCATCAGAGGGACTGTGGGCAACAACTCTGGGGCCAACGTCCTGACTTTC.